Reported below is one T cell receptor (beta chain). The target antigen is unknown. Some clones are missing from TCRdb's copy, which holds only in-frame ones; the method was immunoSEQ multiplex PCR. The sample consists of hundreds of thousands of clones, around 96% of them appearing once. The sample belongs to a study of shared clonotypes between healthy human individuals. Study background: Donor ages ranged 18 to 49 years: a couple of women, a few men. The study's findings and limits: Generally, naive subsets came out with larger estimated richness than memory subsets. Roughly 5% of naive CD4 clonotypes were common to a few donors.

CD45RO-negative CD8 cells positively selected for CCR7 made up the naive population, which excluded terminally differentiated effector memory CD45RA+ cells. Specimen: naive CD8+ T cells sorted from blood. This receptor was taken from a woman aged 25 to 39 in good health.

CDR3 nucleotide sequence: TGTGCCAGCAGCTTATTAGGAGCGGGAAGCACAGATACGCAGTATTTT. As protein: CASSLLGAGSTDTQYF. The rearrangement uses TRBV7-3 and TRBJ2-3; TRBD2 aligns across 7 bases. CDR1 SGHTA and CDR2 FQGTGA come from the germline V gene. V lost 2 bases, J lost 0 bases, and 5 bases stayed unmatched. The CDR3 has 16 amino acids.